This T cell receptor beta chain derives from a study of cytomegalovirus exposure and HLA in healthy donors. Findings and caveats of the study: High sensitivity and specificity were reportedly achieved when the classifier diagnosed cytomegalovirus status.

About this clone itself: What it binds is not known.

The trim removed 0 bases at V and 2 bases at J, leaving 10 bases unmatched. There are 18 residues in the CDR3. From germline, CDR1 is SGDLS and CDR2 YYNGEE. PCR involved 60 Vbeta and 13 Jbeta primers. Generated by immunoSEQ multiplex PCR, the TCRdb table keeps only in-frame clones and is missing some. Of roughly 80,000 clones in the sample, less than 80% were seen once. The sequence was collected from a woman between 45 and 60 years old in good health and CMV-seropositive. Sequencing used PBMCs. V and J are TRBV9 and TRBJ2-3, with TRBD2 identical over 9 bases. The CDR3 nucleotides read TGTGCCAGCAGCGTAGAGGGTCGGCGGGGGGGCCCCACAGATACGCAGTATTTT. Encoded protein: CASSVEGRRGGPTDTQYF.